These 28 T cell receptor beta chains were all obtained from the same sample, sequenced in a study of shared clonotypes between healthy human individuals. Method: immunoSEQ multiplex PCR; TCRdb's copy keeps in-frame clones and lacks some. The sample contains roughly 1 million clones, roughly 70% of which appear only once. Source material: memory CD4+ T cells sorted from blood. Subset indicated: CD45RA-negative fraction. These receptors all stem from a man in his late teens or twenties in good health.

The CDR3 sequence is CASSFDDYEQYF. CDR3 nucleotides: TGTGCCAGCTCCTTTGACGACTACGAGCAGTACTTC. The chain employs TRBV18 and TRBJ2-7, with D unresolved. The CDR3 extends over 12 amino acids. V lost 6 bases and J 3 bases, leaving 9 bases between the germline ends. The germline V gene encodes CDR1 KGHSH and CDR2 LQKENI.

The sample holds a few counts of this clone. The V call is TRBV25-1, the J call TRBJ2-1, with D possibly being TRBD2 (6 bases). The germline gives CDR1 MGHDK, CDR2 SYGVNS. V lost 4 bases and J lost 0, with 10 bases in between. This CDR3 comprises 15 residues. CDR3 in amino acids: CASSVKAGSYNEQFF. The CDR3 coding sequence is TGTGCCAGCAGTGTAAAAGCGGGCTCCTACAATGAGCAGTTCTTC. Supplemented by reference TRBV25-1 and TRBJ2-1, the full variable domain reads EADIYQTPRYLVIGTGKKITLECSQTMGHDKMYWYQQDPGMELHLIHYSYGVNSTEKGDLSSESTVSRIRTEHFPLTLESARPSHTSQYLCASSVKAGSYNEQFFGPGTRLTVL.

The chain carries TRBV18 and TRBJ2-1, with TRBD2 as a possible D gene (6 bases). CDR3 length: 15 residues. CDR1 KGHSH and CDR2 LQKENI come from the germline V gene. Trimming took 3 bases from V and 5 from J, leaving 14 bases between them. Here the CDR3 reads CASSPGGVVNNEQFF. The CDR3 DNA reads TGTGCCAGCTCACCGGGCGGGGTAGTAAACAATGAGCAGTTCTTC. The full variable domain, with the rest looked up from reference TRBV18 and TRBJ2-1, is NAGVMQNPRHLVRRRGQEARLRCSPMKGHSHVYWYRQLPEEGLKFMVYLQKENIIDESGMPKERFSAEFPKEGPSILRIQQVVRGDSAAYFCASSPGGVVNNEQFFGPGTRLTVL.

The rearrangement joins TRBV11-3 to TRBJ2-3; D is uncertain. Looked up from germline, CDR1 is SGHNT and CDR2 is YENEEA. V dropped 0 bases and J dropped 2 bases, with 6 bases sitting between them. The CDR3 totals 14 residues. The CDR3 here is CASSLDASTDTQYF. CDR3 DNA: TGTGCCAGCAGCTTAGATGCTTCCACAGATACGCAGTATTTT.

As for this clone: Other DNA variants within this sample encode the same CDR3. V is TRBV18 and J is TRBJ2-5; tentatively, D is TRBD1 (6 bases). Trimming removed 1 base from V and 5 bases from J, with 11 bases in between. Germline CDR1 is KGHSH and CDR2 is LQKENI. This CDR3 is built from 14 residues. The CDR3 loop is CASSPLSGAETQYF. DNA of the CDR3: TGTGCCAGCTCACCACTGTCAGGGGCGGAGACCCAGTACTTC.

The V and J genes are TRBV7-9 and TRBJ2-5; D uncertain. V lost 1 base and J 5 bases, leaving 14 bases between the germline ends. This CDR3 spans 15 amino acids. Germline V CDR1 and CDR2: SEHNR, FQNEAQ (reference sequence). The CDR3 reads CASSLEAGPLETQYF. CDR3 bases: TGTGCCAGCAGCTTAGAAGCCGGGCCCTTGGAGACCCAGTACTTC.

The chain employs TRBV7-9 and TRBJ1-6, with TRBD1 matching over 8 bases. The V segment lost 5 bases and the J segment 10 bases; nucleotides outside the gene matches: 7. Germline CDR1 is SEHNR and CDR2 is FQNEAQ (reference sequence). This CDR3 has 14 residues. CDR3 in amino acids: CASSQGQVDSPLHF. The CDR3, as DNA: TGTGCCAGCAGCCAGGGACAGGTAGACTCACCCCTCCACTTT.

The V call is TRBV10-3, the J call TRBJ2-1; 13 positions agree with TRBD2. After removal of 6 bases from V and 0 bases from J, the junction contained 14 bases not matched to a gene. The CDR3 covers 20 residues. Germline V gene sequence: CDR1 ENHRY, CDR2 SYGVKD. DNA of the CDR3: TGTGCCATCAGGCCTCTTCCCGGGACTAGCGGGGTGAGCTCCTACAATGAGCAGTTCTTC. It codes for CAIRPLPGTSGVSSYNEQFF.

The chain uses TRBV9 and TRBJ1-6; no definite D call. Between the trimmed V and J ends, which lost 0 bases and 10 bases, there was a span of 11 bases. Germline V gene data show CDR1 as SGDLS and CDR2 as YYNGEE. CDR3 length: 14 residues. In DNA form, the CDR3 reads TGTGCCAGCAGCGTAGACGAGGGCCGGTCACCCCTCCACTTT. Protein sequence: CASSVDEGRSPLHF.

This clone was seen at least ten times. J is TRBJ1-2 and V is TRBV27, with a possible D match to TRBD1 (6 bases). Germline CDR1 reads MNHEY; CDR2 reads SMNVEV (reference sequence). The V end was cut by 4 bases, the J end by 0 bases, with 21 bases between. The CDR3 extends over 18 amino acids. CDR3 bases: TGTGCCAGCAGTTCACAAACGCCAGGGGCTGGAGCTAACTATGGCTACACCTTC. This encodes CASSSQTPGAGANYGYTF.

The chain carries TRBV7-9 and TRBJ2-5, with 7 positions matching TRBD2. This CDR3 is built from 18 residues. After removal of 4 bases from V and 1 base from J, the junction contained 15 bases not matched to a gene. CDR1 SEHNR and CDR2 FQNEAQ come from the germline V gene (reference sequence). The CDR3 loop reads CASSYRTRTVGLQETQYF. CDR3 nucleotides: TGTGCCAGCAGCTATAGGACTAGAACGGTTGGCCTCCAAGAGACCCAGTACTTC.

As regards this clone: The junction and the germline gene differ at one end; a read error may be behind it. The V and J genes are TRBV7-7 and TRBJ2-5, with TRBD1 identical over 8 bases. Germline assignment: CDR1 SSHAT and CDR2 FNYEAQ (reference sequence). The CDR3 extends over 15 amino acids. The CDR3 coding sequence is TGTGCTAGCAGCCTTCGGACAGGGTGGGGAGAGACCCAGTACTTC. It specifies CASSLRTGWGETQYF. Together with reference TRBV7-7 and TRBJ2-5, the CDR3 gives the full variable domain: GAGVSQSPRYKVTKRGQDVTLRCDPISSHATLYWYQQALGQGPEFLTYFNYEAQPDKSGLPSDRFSAERPEGSISTLTIQRTEQRDSAMYRCASSLRTGWGETQYFGPGTRLLVL.

The V call is TRBV5-6, the J call TRBJ1-1; D uncertain. Germline CDR1 reads SGHDT; CDR2 reads YYEEEE. Trimming took 6 bases from V and 7 from J, leaving 16 bases between them. The CDR3 has 13 residues. The CDR3 DNA sequence: TGTGCCAGCACCAGACTTGGGAGAGATGAAGCTTTCTTT. Translating gives CASTRLGRDEAFF. The variable domain in full, completed from reference TRBV5-6 and TRBJ1-1, reads DAGVTQSPTHLIKTRGQQVTLRCSPKSGHDTVSWYQQALGQGPQFIFQYYEEEERQRGNFPDRFSGHQFPNYSSELNVNALLLGDSALYLCASTRLGRDEAFFGQGTRLTVV.

The chain carries TRBV18 and TRBJ2-1, with no clear D. CDR3 length: 14 residues. The germline gives CDR1 KGHSH, CDR2 LQKENI. The V gene lost 2 bases and the J gene lost 2 bases, with 7 bases spanning the gap. CDR3 nucleotide sequence: TGTGCCAGCTCACCATATCTAGCCTACAATGAGCAGTTCTTC. Translated: CASSPYLAYNEQFF.

The J gene is TRBJ2-7, the V gene TRBV5-1; TRBD2 matches 9 bases. This CDR3 has 15 residues. CDR1 is SGHRS and CDR2 is YFSETQ in the germline V gene. J was trimmed by 6 bases and V by 0 bases; bases with no gene match: 7. Here the CDR3 reads CASSLVSAGGLEQYF. In DNA, the CDR3 is TGCGCCAGCAGCTTGGTTTCCGCGGGGGGGCTCGAGCAGTACTTC. Drawing the rest from reference TRBV5-1 and TRBJ2-7, the complete variable domain is KAGVTQTPRYLIKTRGQQVTLSCSPISGHRSVSWYQQTPGQGLQFLFEYFSETQRNKGNFPGRFSGRQFSNSRSEMNVSTLELGDSALYLCASSLVSAGGLEQYFGPGTRLTVT.

This chain links TRBV6-5 with TRBJ1-1; 8 bases are a match to TRBD1. Germline loops: CDR1 MNHEY, CDR2 SVGAGI. The CDR3 covers 12 residues. V dropped 2 bases and J dropped 9; count of bases not matched to a gene: 2. In nucleotides, the CDR3 is TGTGCCAGCAGTTACGGGACAGGTAAAGCTTTCTTT. It encodes CASSYGTGKAFF.

This chain connects TRBV5-1 to TRBJ2-3, with D tentatively TRBD2 (6 bases). V dropped 3 bases and J dropped 4 bases, with 21 bases sitting between them. Germline CDR1 reads SGHRS; CDR2 reads YFSETQ. CDR3 size: 17 residues. CDR3 bases: TGCGCCAGCAGCTCGCCAGATGGAGGGCTTAGACCAGATACGCAGTATTTT. This translates into CASSSPDGGLRPDTQYF.

This clone appeared a single time. This sequence joins TRBV11-3 and TRBJ2-3, with 16 bases fitting TRBD2. Germline V CDR1 and CDR2: SGHNT, YENEEA. With V trimmed by 7 bases and J by 3 bases, 7 bases remained unmatched. The CDR3 loop spans 17 amino acids. The CDR3 nucleotides read TGTGCCAGCAACCTCGGGACTAGCGGGAGGGTAACAGATACGCAGTATTTT. Encoded protein: CASNLGTSGRVTDTQYF.

V gene TRBV2 combines with J gene TRBJ2-7; the D is unclear. CDR3 length: 13 amino acids. In germline, CDR1 is SNHLY, CDR2 FYNNEI. The V gene lost 5 bases and the J gene lost 6 bases, with 14 bases spanning the gap. The CDR3 is CASSYSKTGEQYF. Written as DNA, the CDR3 is TGTGCCAGCAGTTATAGTAAAACGGGCGAGCAGTACTTC.

V and J are TRBV7-6 and TRBJ1-5, with unresolved D. V shed 5 bases and J shed 1 base, with 9 bases lying between them. In germline, CDR1 is SGHVS, CDR2 FNYEAQ. CDR3 length: 14 amino acids. CDR3 amino acids: CASSRLASNQPQHF. DNA of the CDR3: TGTGCCAGCAGCCGACTCGCGAGCAATCAGCCCCAGCATTTT.

The V and J genes are TRBV6-1 and TRBJ1-3; TRBD1 might be the D (5 bases). The germline CDR1 and CDR2 sequences are MNHNS and SASEGT. With 5 bases removed from V and 3 bases from J, the gap between germline ends came to 8 bases. This CDR3 spans 13 amino acids. The CDR3 here is CASSSGFGNTIYF. CDR3 nucleotide sequence: TGTGCCAGCAGTTCAGGGTTTGGAAACACCATATATTTT.

This clone has just a few counts. The CDR3, as DNA: TGTGCCAGCAGTGAGACTAGCGGGGGTTTGTACGAGCAGTACTTC. Protein product: CASSETSGGLYEQYF. This rearrangement joins TRBV2 to TRBJ2-7; 12 positions match TRBD2. Germline V gene data show CDR1 as SNHLY and CDR2 as FYNNEI. V lost 3 bases, J lost 4 bases, and 4 bases stayed unmatched. CDR3 length: 15 amino acids.

This sequence joins TRBV6-6 and TRBJ1-2; D is uncertain. This CDR3 has 13 residues. The germline V and J ends were trimmed by 5 bases and 5 bases, with 12 bases remaining between them. Germline loops: CDR1 MNHNY, CDR2 SVGAGI (reference sequence). CDR3 sequence: CASSLGTDYGYTF. The CDR3 nucleotides read TGTGCCAGCAGTCTGGGCACCGATTATGGCTACACCTTC.

The chain combines TRBV7-6 with TRBJ2-1; D remains unclear. V was trimmed by 5 bases and J by 12 bases, leaving 11 bases between them. Germline V gives CDR1 SGHVS, CDR2 FNYEAQ. The CDR3 has 11 amino acids. CDR3 residues: CASSPQGGQFF. CDR3 coding DNA: TGTGCCAGCAGCCCCCAAGGCGGGCAGTTCTTC.

In the case of this clone: Other DNA sequences in the sample encode the same CDR3. V gene TRBV9 combines with J gene TRBJ1-2; D gene ambiguous. Trimming pared 0 bases from V and 1 base from J, leaving 4 bases between. From germline, CDR1 is SGDLS and CDR2 YYNGEE. CDR3 size: 13 residues. The CDR3 bases are TGTGCCAGCAGCGTAGACAGTAACTATGGCTACACCTTC. Encoded protein: CASSVDSNYGYTF. The complete variable domain, with remaining parts taken from reference TRBV9 and TRBJ1-2, reads DSGVTQTPKHLITATGQRVTLRCSPRSGDLSVYWYQQSLDQGLQFLIQYYNGEERAKGNILERFSAQQFPDLHSELNLSSLELGDSALYFCASSVDSNYGYTFGSGTRLTVV.

The chain has TRBV6-1 and TRBJ1-4; 9 nucleotides line up with TRBD1. V gave up 3 bases and J gave up 8 bases; unmatched junction bases: 4. The CDR3 totals 14 residues. In germline, CDR1 is MNHNS, CDR2 SASEGT. CDR3 loop: CASSDRTGVEKLFF. The CDR3 region has the DNA TGTGCCAGCAGTGATCGGACAGGGGTGGAAAAACTGTTTTTT.

J is TRBJ1-2 and V is TRBV7-6; no firm D call. Trimming took off 5 bases at V and 1 base at J, with 14 bases between the two ends. The CDR3 sequence is 15 residues long. The germline V gene encodes CDR1 SGHVS and CDR2 FNYEAQ. The DNA of the CDR3 is TGTGCCAGCAGCCCGGGTCCGAACCTTAACTATGGCTACACCTTC. It specifies CASSPGPNLNYGYTF.

The chain is built from TRBV2 and TRBJ2-5; TRBD2 is a possible D gene (5 bases). The CDR3 is made up of 13 amino acids. Germline lookup yields CDR1 SNHLY and CDR2 FYNNEI. V shed 3 bases and J shed 5 bases, with 10 bases lying between them. CDR3 coding DNA: TGTGCCAGCAGTGAGGAGGTTAGGGAGACCCAGTACTTC. Its protein is CASSEEVRETQYF.